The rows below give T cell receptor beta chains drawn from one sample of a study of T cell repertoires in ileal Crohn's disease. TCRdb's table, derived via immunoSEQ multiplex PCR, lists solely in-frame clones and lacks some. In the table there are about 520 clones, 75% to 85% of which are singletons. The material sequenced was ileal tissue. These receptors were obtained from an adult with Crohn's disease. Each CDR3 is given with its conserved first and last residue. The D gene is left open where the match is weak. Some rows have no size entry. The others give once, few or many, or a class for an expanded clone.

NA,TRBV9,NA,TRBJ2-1,CASSTPTADAGNEQFF,TGTGCCAGCAGCACCCCGACAGCCGATGCCGGGAATGAGCAGTTCTTC
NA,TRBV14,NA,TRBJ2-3,CASSPLSVHGTDTQYF,TGTGCCAGCAGCCCACTTAGCGTCCATGGGACAGATACGCAGTATTTT
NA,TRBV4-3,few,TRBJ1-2,CASSQDRGSDYGYTF,TGCGCCAGCAGCCAAGACAGGGGAAGCGACTATGGCTACACCTTC
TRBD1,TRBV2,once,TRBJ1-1,CASSGGRQGAEMNTEAFF,TGTGCCAGCAGTGGGGGGAGACAGGGGGCGGAAATGAACACTGAAGCTTTCTTT
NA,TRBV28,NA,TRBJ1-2,CTTGPIRGNYGYTF,TGCACGACAGGCCCCATTCGGGGAAACTATGGCTACACCTTC
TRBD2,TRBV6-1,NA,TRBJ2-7,CASSVYLAGDEQYF,TGTGCCAGCAGTGTTTATCTAGCGGGGGACGAGCAGTACTTC
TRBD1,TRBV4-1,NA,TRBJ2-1,CASSAGGYNEQFF,TGCGCCAGCAGCGCAGGGGGATACAATGAGCAGTTCTTC
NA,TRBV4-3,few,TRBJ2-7,CASSTSPAAVYEQYF,TGCGCCAGCAGCACCTCCCCGGCCGCGGTCTACGAGCAGTACTTC
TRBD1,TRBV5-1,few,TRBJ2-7,CASSWRGQGIHEQYF,TGCGCCAGCAGCTGGCGAGGACAGGGGATACACGAGCAGTACTTC
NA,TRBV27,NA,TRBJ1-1,CASSSEPVGGSTEAFF,TGTGCCAGCAGTTCCGAGCCGGTAGGTGGGAGCACTGAAGCTTTCTTT
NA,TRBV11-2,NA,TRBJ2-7,CASSHGQRAYEQYF,TGTGCCAGCAGCCACGGACAGAGGGCCTACGAGCAGTACTTC
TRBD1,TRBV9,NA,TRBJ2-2,CASSVGTVSNTGELFF,TGTGCCAGCAGCGTGGGGACAGTGTCGAACACCGGGGAGCTGTTTTTT
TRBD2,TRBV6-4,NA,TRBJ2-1,CASSEAAGGYNEQFF,TGTGCCAGCAGTGAAGCAGCGGGGGGGTACAATGAGCAGTTCTTC
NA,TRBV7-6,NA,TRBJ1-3,CASSSEVTGNTIYF,TGTGCCAGCAGTAGCGAAGTAACCGGAAACACCATATATTTT
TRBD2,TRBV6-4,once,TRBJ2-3,CASSSGGDTDTQYF,TGTGCCAGCAGCAGCGGGGGGGACACAGATACGCAGTATTTT
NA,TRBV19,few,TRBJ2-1,CASSIIYVDEQFF,TGTGCCAGTAGTATAATTTATGTCGATGAGCAGTTCTTC
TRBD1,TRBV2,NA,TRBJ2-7,CASSGTGFNEQYF,TGTGCCAGCTCCGGGACAGGGTTCAACGAGCAGTACTTC
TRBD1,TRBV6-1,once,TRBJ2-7,CASSETTGKLGEQYF,TGTGCCAGCAGTGAAACGACAGGGAAGTTGGGCGAGCAGTACTTC
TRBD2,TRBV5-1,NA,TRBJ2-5,CASQAGETQYF,TGCGCCAGCCAAGCGGGGGAGACCCAGTACTTC
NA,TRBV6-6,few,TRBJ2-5,CASSYKETETQYF,TGTGCCAGCAGTTATAAGGAGACGGAGACCCAGTACTTC
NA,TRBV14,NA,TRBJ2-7,CASSQDHRRSSYEQYF,TGTGCCAGCAGCCAAGATCACAGGAGAAGCTCCTACGAGCAGTACTTC
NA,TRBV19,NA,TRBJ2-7,CASSIDVSGYYEQYF,TGTGCCAGTAGTATAGATGTCTCGGGGTACTACGAGCAGTACTTC
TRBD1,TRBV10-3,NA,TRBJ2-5,CTKVTGEETQYF,TGTACAAAAGTTACAGGGGAAGAGACCCAGTACTTC
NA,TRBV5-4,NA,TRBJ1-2,CASSLAAGSVGYGYTF,TGTGCCAGCAGCTTGGCCGCGGGGTCAGTAGGCTATGGCTATACCTTC
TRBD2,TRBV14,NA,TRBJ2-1,CASSRGLAGGPWLYNEQFF,TGTGCCAGCAGCCGAGGACTAGCGGGGGGGCCATGGCTATACAATGAGCAGTTCTTC
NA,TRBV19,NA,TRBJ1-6,CASSPLEGSGSPLHF,TGTGCCAGTAGTCCCTTGGAGGGGTCTGGCTCACCCCTCCACTTT
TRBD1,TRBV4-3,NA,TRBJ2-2,CASSRDRSFPTGELFF,TGCGCCAGCAGTCGGGACAGGTCGTTCCCCACCGGGGAGCTGTTTTTT
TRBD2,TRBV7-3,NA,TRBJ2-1,CASSDRAGGSYNEQFF,TGTGCCAGCAGCGACCGAGCGGGGGGATCCTACAATGAGCAGTTCTTC
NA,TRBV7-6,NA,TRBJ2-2,CASTGFGTGELFF,TGTGCCAGCACCGGGTTTGGCACCGGGGAGCTGTTTTTT
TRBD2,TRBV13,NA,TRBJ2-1,CASSSRLAGGYNEQFF,TGTGCCAGCAGCTCTAGACTAGCGGGGGGATACAATGAGCAGTTCTTC
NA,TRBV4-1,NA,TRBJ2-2,CASSQAGLIGELFF,TGCGCCAGCAGCCAAGCAGGGTTGATCGGGGAGCTGTTTTTT
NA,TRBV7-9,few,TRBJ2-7,CATRDSLSYEQYF,TGTGCCACGAGGGATTCCCTCTCCTATGAGCAGTACTTC
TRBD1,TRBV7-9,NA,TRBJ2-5,CASSRTGKQETQYF,TGTGCCAGCAGCCGGACAGGGAAACAAGAGACCCAGTACTTC